Shown below are 25 T cell receptor beta chains from a single sample sequenced in a study of cytomegalovirus exposure and HLA in healthy donors. Primers included in the PCR were 60 Vbeta and 13 Jbeta primers. The protocol was immunoSEQ multiplex PCR, while the TCRdb copy is restricted to in-frame clones and leaves out a portion. Of roughly 140,000 clones listed, 80% are singletons. Sequenced: PBMCs. The receptor set was obtained from a man in his forties in good health and CMV-seronegative.

In its sample, this clone was seen once. V gene TRBV28 combines with J gene TRBJ1-2, with 10 bases fitting TRBD1. Germline CDR1 MDHEN, CDR2 SYDVKM. Losses at the gene ends were 0 bases for V and 2 bases for J; bases not matched to a gene: 0. The CDR3 has 15 amino acids. As DNA, the CDR3 is TGTGCCAGCAGTTTATGGACAGGGGGCAACTATGGCTACACCTTC. Its protein is CASSLWTGGNYGYTF.

This chain connects TRBV4-2 to TRBJ2-3; TRBD2 agrees at 8 bases. The CDR3 is 15 amino acids. Germline CDR1 LGHNA, CDR2 YNFKEQ. V was pared by 3 bases and J by 0 bases, with 2 bases of the junction left unmatched. The DNA for the CDR3 is TGTGCCAGCAGCCAGATAGCGGGGAGCACAGATACGCAGTATTTT. Amino acids: CASSQIAGSTDTQYF.

The V call is TRBV18, the J call TRBJ2-2; the match to TRBD2 covers 7 bases. Trimming cost V 2 bases and J 4 bases; bases outside gene matches: 4. Germline V CDR1 and CDR2: KGHSH, LQKENI. This CDR3 comprises 15 residues. CDR3 bases: TGTGCCAGCTCACCATCAGCGGGGTTCACCGGGGAGCTGTTTTTT. It codes for CASSPSAGFTGELFF.

The V call is TRBV6-5, the J call TRBJ1-2; D remains unclear. The CDR3 length is 13 residues. From germline, CDR1 is MNHEY and CDR2 SVGAGI. V was shortened by 0 bases and J by 4 bases, with 6 bases between the two germline ends. The CDR3 DNA reads as TGTGCCAGCAGTTACTCCACAACCTATGGCTACACCTTC. Translated: CASSYSTTYGYTF.

This clone showed up just a few times. The rearrangement uses TRBV5-1 and TRBJ1-4; 8 bases align to TRBD1. The CDR3 contains 14 residues. Germline CDR1 is SGHRS and CDR2 is YFSETQ. Trimming at V came to 4 bases and at J to 5 bases, leaving 4 bases not matched to a gene. DNA for the CDR3: TGCGCCAGCAGCCCCCGGGACAGGAATGAAAAACTGTTTTTT. Translation gives CASSPRDRNEKLFF. The full variable domain, completed using reference TRBV5-1 and TRBJ1-4, is KAGVTQTPRYLIKTRGQQVTLSCSPISGHRSVSWYQQTPGQGLQFLFEYFSETQRNKGNFPGRFSGRQFSNSRSEMNVSTLELGDSALYLCASSPRDRNEKLFFGSGTQLSVL.

The gene calls are TRBV7-3 and TRBJ2-2; perhaps TRBD1 as D (5 bases). The CDR3 contains 15 residues. Trimming removed 3 bases at V and 0 bases at J, with 8 bases between. Per germline, CDR1 SGHTA and CDR2 FQGTGA. The CDR3 spells CASSFLGANTGELFF. The CDR3 DNA reads TGTGCCAGCAGCTTCTTAGGGGCGAACACCGGGGAGCTGTTTTTT.

This clone has only a few counts. The V call is TRBV11-3, the J call TRBJ2-2, with D maybe TRBD1 (5 bases). The length of the CDR3 is 15 residues. Trimming stripped 3 bases from V and 6 bases from J, with 14 bases between. Germline V gene data show CDR1 as SGHNT and CDR2 as YENEEA. The CDR3 region is CASSFGAPVPGELFF. The CDR3 DNA reads as TGTGCCAGCAGCTTTGGGGCGCCCGTCCCCGGGGAGCTGTTTTTT.

The chain is built from TRBV5-1 and TRBJ2-7; possibly TRBD2 for D (5 bases). V was shortened by 0 bases and J by 2 bases, with 9 bases between the two germline ends. The CDR3 sequence is 14 residues long. Germline values: CDR1 SGHRS, CDR2 YFSETQ. The CDR3 loop reads CASSLGTGTYEQYF. CDR3 DNA: TGCGCCAGCAGCTTGGGGACGGGGACCTACGAGCAGTACTTC.

This clone has more than one count but fewer than ten. The chain is built from TRBV4-3 and TRBJ1-1; perhaps TRBD1 as D (6 bases). Germline CDR1 is LGHNA and CDR2 is YSLEER. Trimming removed 3 bases at V and 1 base at J, with 12 bases between. The CDR3 has 15 amino acids. CDR3 nucleotides: TGCGCCAGCAGCCAGCGTCTAGGGGGGAACACTGAAGCTTTCTTT. Translated: CASSQRLGGNTEAFF.

This clone is a singleton in its sample. CDR3 coding DNA: TGTGCCAGCAGCCGCGACAGGGACGAGCAGTACTTC. Protein sequence: CASSRDRDEQYF. The V and J genes are TRBV9 and TRBJ2-7; 7 nucleotides align to TRBD1. CDR3 length: 12 residues. The junction had 3 bases not matched to a gene; V was cut back by 4 bases and J by 5 bases. Germline CDR1 reads SGDLS; CDR2 reads YYNGEE.

The genes are TRBV5-1 and TRBJ1-1, with unresolved D. The germline CDR1 and CDR2 sequences are SGHRS and YFSETQ. Trimming shortened V by 4 bases and J by 1 base, and 11 bases separated the two germline ends. This CDR3 contains 14 residues. The CDR3 sequence is CASSPRGGNTEAFF. DNA for the CDR3: TGCGCCAGCAGCCCGCGGGGAGGGAACACTGAAGCTTTCTTT. Full variable domain (rest looked up from reference TRBV5-1 and TRBJ1-1): KAGVTQTPRYLIKTRGQQVTLSCSPISGHRSVSWYQQTPGQGLQFLFEYFSETQRNKGNFPGRFSGRQFSNSRSEMNVSTLELGDSALYLCASSPRGGNTEAFFGQGTRLTVV.

The rearrangement links TRBV6-5 to TRBJ2-3, with D unclear. Per the germline V gene, CDR1 is MNHEY and CDR2 is SVGAGI. V was trimmed by 2 bases and J by 0 bases, leaving 6 bases between them. This CDR3 is 14 amino acids long. CDR3 coding DNA: TGTGCCAGCAGTTACGACTGGAGCACAGATACGCAGTATTTT. It specifies CASSYDWSTDTQYF.

The chain carries TRBV7-2 and TRBJ2-7, with D hard to call. The germline gives CDR1 SGHTA, CDR2 FQGNSA. Trimming removed 1 base from V and 2 bases from J, with 9 bases in between. This CDR3 comprises 14 residues. CDR3 loop: CASSLELRTYEQYF. The DNA of the CDR3 is TGTGCCAGCAGCTTAGAACTAAGGACCTACGAGCAGTACTTC.

The chain uses TRBV28 and TRBJ1-4; 7 nucleotides agree with TRBD1. The V gene's germline CDR1 is MDHEN and CDR2 SYDVKM. J was trimmed by 8 bases and V by 9 bases; bases with no gene match: 12. The CDR3 spans 14 residues. CDR3 coding DNA: TGTGCCAGTGAGGGGGCGCTTACTAGAGAAAAACTGTTTTTT. Its translation is CASEGALTREKLFF. Filled out from reference TRBV28 and TRBJ1-4, the complete variable domain reads DVKVTQSSRYLVKRTGEKVFLECVQDMDHENMFWYRQDPGLGLRLIYFSYDVKMKEKGDIPEGYSVSREKKERFSLILESASTNQTSMYLCASEGALTREKLFFGSGTQLSVL.

The chain recombines TRBV5-1 with TRBJ1-3, with D maybe TRBD1 (6 bases). Germline CDR1 reads SGHRS; CDR2 reads YFSETQ. The germline V and J ends were trimmed by 0 bases and 0 bases, with 7 bases remaining between them. The CDR3 consists of 15 residues. The CDR3 loop is CASSLGGLSGNTIYF. The CDR3 nucleotides read TGCGCCAGCAGCTTGGGGGGGCTCTCTGGAAACACCATATATTTT.

The V and J genes are TRBV7-2 and TRBJ2-3; no clear D gene. Trimming left V 4 bases short and J 0 bases short, with 8 bases between. Per the germline V gene, CDR1 is SGHTA and CDR2 is FQGNSA. The CDR3 spans 14 residues. Written as DNA, the CDR3 is TGTGCCAGCAGCTCCTATTCTAGCACAGATACGCAGTATTTT. Protein product: CASSSYSSTDTQYF.

The CDR3 spells CASSFTGNYGYTF. The DNA of the CDR3 is TGTGCCAGCAGCTTTACAGGGAACTATGGCTACACCTTC. V usage is TRBV2 and J usage is TRBJ1-2; a possible D gene is TRBD1 (6 bases). The CDR3 covers 13 residues. V dropped 6 bases and J dropped 2 bases, with 10 bases sitting between them. CDR1 is SNHLY and CDR2 is FYNNEI in the germline V gene. Full variable domain (rest looked up from reference TRBV2 and TRBJ1-2): EPEVTQTPSHQVTQMGQEVILRCVPISNHLYFYWYRQILGQKVEFLVSFYNNEISEKSEIFDDQFSVERPDGSNFTLKIRSTKLEDSAMYFCASSFTGNYGYTFGSGTRLTVV.

The chain links TRBV4-3 to TRBJ2-7; no reliable D call. The V end was cut by 0 bases, the J end by 3 bases, with 9 bases between. The germline gives CDR1 LGHNA, CDR2 YSLEER. The CDR3 totals 14 residues. CDR3 sequence (DNA): TGCGCCAGCAGCCAAGATCTCAGTTACTACGAGCAGTACTTC. Protein sequence: CASSQDLSYYEQYF.

The V call is TRBV18, the J call TRBJ2-3; 8 positions agree with TRBD1. Trimming took 6 bases from V and 4 from J; bases not matched to a gene: 6. From germline, CDR1 is KGHSH and CDR2 LQKENI. CDR3 length equals 14 residues. The CDR3 DNA follows: TGTGCCAGCTCCTCCGGGACAGGCTCAGATACGCAGTATTTT. This translates into CASSSGTGSDTQYF.

The V gene is TRBV5-1, the J gene TRBJ2-7, with 8 bases identical to TRBD1. Germline V gene sequence: CDR1 SGHRS, CDR2 YFSETQ. Trimming removed 4 bases from V and 4 bases from J; junction bases left unmatched: 7. This CDR3 is 14 amino acids long. CDR3 sequence reads: CASSPPGQGYEQYF. The CDR3 coding sequence is TGCGCCAGCAGCCCCCCCGGACAGGGTTACGAGCAGTACTTC.

CDR3 residues: CASSHPGLDTDTQYF. The CDR3 DNA sequence: TGTGCCAGCAGCCATCCCGGACTAGACACAGATACGCAGTATTTT. The rearrangement joins TRBV7-9 to TRBJ2-3, with 7 bases that match TRBD2. Losses at the gene ends were 5 bases for V and 2 bases for J; bases not matched to a gene: 7. The V gene's germline CDR1 is SEHNR and CDR2 FQNEAQ (reference sequence). The CDR3 sequence is 15 residues long.

There are a few counts of this clone. This chain uses TRBV6-5 with TRBJ1-4, with 10 bases that match TRBD1. V dropped 4 bases and J dropped 8; count of bases not matched to a gene: 4. Germline lookup yields CDR1 MNHEY and CDR2 SVGAGI. The CDR3 consists of 14 residues. CDR3 sequence: CASSWTGGREKLFF. In nucleotides, the CDR3 is TGTGCCAGCAGTTGGACAGGGGGGAGAGAAAAACTGTTTTTT.

The chain joins TRBV5-1 to TRBJ2-6, with TRBD1 as a possible D gene (6 bases). Per the germline V gene, CDR1 is SGHRS and CDR2 is YFSETQ. V shed 4 bases and J shed 3 bases, with 17 bases lying between them. The CDR3 extends over 17 amino acids. The CDR3, as DNA: TGCGCCAGCAGCCATAATCAGGGGACCGGTGGGGCCAACGTCCTGACTTTC. Protein sequence: CASSHNQGTGGANVLTF.

The chain is built from TRBV4-2 and TRBJ2-1; 10 bases agree with TRBD1. Trimming removed 4 bases from V and 5 bases from J; junction bases left unmatched: 11. Germline V lookup: CDR1 LGHNA, CDR2 YNFKEQ. The CDR3 consists of 17 residues. CDR3 sequence: CASSRRSGTGADNEQFF. As DNA, the CDR3 is TGTGCCAGCAGCCGCCGATCCGGGACAGGGGCGGACAATGAGCAGTTCTTC.

The gene calls are TRBV5-4 and TRBJ2-5, with 15 bases fitting TRBD2. There are 19 residues in the CDR3. Germline lookup yields CDR1 SGHNT and CDR2 YYREEE (reference sequence). The junction had 13 bases not matched to a gene; V was cut back by 4 bases and J by 3 bases. The CDR3 spells CASSLGLPGLAGGKETQYF. CDR3 sequence (DNA): TGTGCCAGCAGCCTTGGGCTGCCGGGACTAGCGGGGGGTAAAGAGACCCAGTACTTC.